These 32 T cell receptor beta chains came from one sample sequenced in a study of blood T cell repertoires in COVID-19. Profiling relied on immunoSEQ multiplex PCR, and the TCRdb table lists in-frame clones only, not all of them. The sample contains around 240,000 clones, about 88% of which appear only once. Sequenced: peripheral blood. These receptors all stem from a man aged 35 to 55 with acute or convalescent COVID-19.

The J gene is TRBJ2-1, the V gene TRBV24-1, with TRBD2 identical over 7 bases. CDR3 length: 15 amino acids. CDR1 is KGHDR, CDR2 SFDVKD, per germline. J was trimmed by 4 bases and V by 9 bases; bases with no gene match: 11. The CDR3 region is CATSDIAGRYNEQFF. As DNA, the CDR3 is TGTGCCACCTCAGACATAGCGGGCCGGTACAATGAGCAGTTCTTC.

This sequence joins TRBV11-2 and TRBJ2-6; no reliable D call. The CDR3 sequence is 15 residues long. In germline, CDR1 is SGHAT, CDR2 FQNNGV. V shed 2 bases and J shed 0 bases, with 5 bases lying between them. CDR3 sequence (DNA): TGTGCCAGCAGCTTACCACTCTCTGGGGCCAACGTCCTGACTTTC. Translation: CASSLPLSGANVLTF.

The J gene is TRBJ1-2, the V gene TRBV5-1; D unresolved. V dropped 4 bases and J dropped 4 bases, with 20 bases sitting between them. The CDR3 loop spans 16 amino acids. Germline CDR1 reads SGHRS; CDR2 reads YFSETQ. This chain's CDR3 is CASSTSGWDSLYGYTF. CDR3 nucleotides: TGCGCCAGCAGCACGTCGGGGTGGGATTCCCTCTATGGCTACACCTTC.

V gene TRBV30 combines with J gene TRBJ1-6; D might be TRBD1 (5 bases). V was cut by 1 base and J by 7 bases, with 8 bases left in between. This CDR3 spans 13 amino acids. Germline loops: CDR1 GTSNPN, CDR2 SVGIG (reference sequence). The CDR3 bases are TGTGCCTGGAGTGGGGGCAGAAATTCACCCCTCCACTTT. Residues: CAWSGGRNSPLHF.

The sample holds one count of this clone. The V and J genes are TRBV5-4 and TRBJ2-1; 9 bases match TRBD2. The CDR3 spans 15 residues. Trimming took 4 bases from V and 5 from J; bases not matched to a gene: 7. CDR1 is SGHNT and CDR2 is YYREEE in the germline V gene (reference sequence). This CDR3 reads CASSRAGGDHNEQFF. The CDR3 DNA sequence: TGTGCCAGCAGCCGAGCGGGGGGCGACCACAATGAGCAGTTCTTC. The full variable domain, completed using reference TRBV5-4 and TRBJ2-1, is ETGVTQSPTHLIKTRGQQVTLRCSSQSGHNTVSWYQQALGQGPQFIFQYYREEENGRGNFPPRFSGLQFPNYSSELNVNALELDDSALYLCASSRAGGDHNEQFFGPGTRLTVL.

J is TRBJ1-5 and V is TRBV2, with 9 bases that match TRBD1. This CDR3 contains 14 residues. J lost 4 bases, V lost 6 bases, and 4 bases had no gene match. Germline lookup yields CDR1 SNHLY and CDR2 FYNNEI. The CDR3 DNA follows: TGTGCCAGCAGGACCGGGACAGGGAATCAGCCCCAGCATTTT. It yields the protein CASRTGTGNQPQHF.

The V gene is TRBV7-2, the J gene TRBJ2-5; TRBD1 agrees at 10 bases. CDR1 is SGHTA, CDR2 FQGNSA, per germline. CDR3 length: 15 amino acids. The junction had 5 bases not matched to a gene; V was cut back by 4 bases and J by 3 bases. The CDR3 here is CASSSSGTGEETQYF. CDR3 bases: TGTGCCAGCAGCTCCTCCGGGACAGGGGAAGAGACCCAGTACTTC.

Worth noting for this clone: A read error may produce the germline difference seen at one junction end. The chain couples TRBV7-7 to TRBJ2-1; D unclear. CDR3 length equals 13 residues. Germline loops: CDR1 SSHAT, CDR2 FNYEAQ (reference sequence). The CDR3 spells CASSMGPYNEQFF. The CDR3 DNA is TGTGCTAGCAGCATGGGCCCCTACAATGAGCAGTTCTTC. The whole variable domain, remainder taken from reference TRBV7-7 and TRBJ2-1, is GAGVSQSPRYKVTKRGQDVTLRCDPISSHATLYWYQQALGQGPEFLTYFNYEAQPDKSGLPSDRFSAERPEGSISTLTIQRTEQRDSAMYRCASSMGPYNEQFFGPGTRLTVL.

The CDR3 region is CATSDPGGQGTGELFF. In nucleotides, the CDR3 is TGTGCCACCAGTGATCCGGGGGGGCAGGGCACCGGGGAGCTGTTTTTT. V gene TRBV24-1 combines with J gene TRBJ2-2; 8 positions match TRBD2. Germline-derived CDR1 and CDR2 are KGHDR and SFDVKD. J was trimmed by 4 bases and V by 3 bases; bases with no gene match: 6. The CDR3 sequence is 16 residues long.

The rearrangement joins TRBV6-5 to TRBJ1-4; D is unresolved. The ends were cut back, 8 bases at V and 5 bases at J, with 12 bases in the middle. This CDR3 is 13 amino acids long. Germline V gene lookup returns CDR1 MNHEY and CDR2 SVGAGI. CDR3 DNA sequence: TGTGCCAGCCACCCGGGGAGCAATGAAAAACTGTTTTTT. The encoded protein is CASHPGSNEKLFF.

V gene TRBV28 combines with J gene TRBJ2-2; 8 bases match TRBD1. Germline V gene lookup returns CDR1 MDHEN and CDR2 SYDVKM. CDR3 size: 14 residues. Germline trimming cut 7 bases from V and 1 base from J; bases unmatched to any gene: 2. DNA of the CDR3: TGTGCCAGCACCGGGACAGGGAACACCGGGGAGCTGTTTTTT. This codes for CASTGTGNTGELFF.

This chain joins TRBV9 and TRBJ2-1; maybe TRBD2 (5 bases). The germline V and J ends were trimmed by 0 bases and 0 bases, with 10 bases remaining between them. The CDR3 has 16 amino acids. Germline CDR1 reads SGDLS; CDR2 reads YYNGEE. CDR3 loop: CASSVGGATSYNEQFF. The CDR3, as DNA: TGTGCCAGCAGCGTAGGGGGAGCCACCTCCTACAATGAGCAGTTCTTC.

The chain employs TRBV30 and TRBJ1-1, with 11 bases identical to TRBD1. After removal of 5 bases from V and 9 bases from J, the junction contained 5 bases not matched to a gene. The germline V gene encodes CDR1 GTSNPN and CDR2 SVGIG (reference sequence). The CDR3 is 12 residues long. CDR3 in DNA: TGTGCCTGGGAGGACAGGGGGCGTAAAGCTTTCTTT. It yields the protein CAWEDRGRKAFF.

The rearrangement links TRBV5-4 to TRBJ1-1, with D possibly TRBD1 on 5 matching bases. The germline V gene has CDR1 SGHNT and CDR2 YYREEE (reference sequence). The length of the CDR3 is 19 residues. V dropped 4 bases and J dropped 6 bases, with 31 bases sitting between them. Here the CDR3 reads CASSTRQTGQSKNYAEAFF. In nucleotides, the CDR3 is TGTGCCAGCAGCACCCGACAGACCGGGCAATCAAAAAATTACGCTGAAGCTTTCTTT.

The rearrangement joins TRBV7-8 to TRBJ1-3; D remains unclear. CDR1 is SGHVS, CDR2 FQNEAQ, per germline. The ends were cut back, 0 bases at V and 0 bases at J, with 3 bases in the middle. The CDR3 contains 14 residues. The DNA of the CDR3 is TGTGCCAGCAGCTTAGCTCTCTCTGGAAACACCATATATTTT. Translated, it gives CASSLALSGNTIYF.

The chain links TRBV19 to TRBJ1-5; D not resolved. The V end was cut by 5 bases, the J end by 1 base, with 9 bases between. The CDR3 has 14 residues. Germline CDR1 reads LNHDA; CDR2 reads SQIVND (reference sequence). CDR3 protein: CASSPQVSNQPQHF. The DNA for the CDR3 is TGTGCCAGTAGTCCCCAGGTGAGCAATCAGCCCCAGCATTTT.

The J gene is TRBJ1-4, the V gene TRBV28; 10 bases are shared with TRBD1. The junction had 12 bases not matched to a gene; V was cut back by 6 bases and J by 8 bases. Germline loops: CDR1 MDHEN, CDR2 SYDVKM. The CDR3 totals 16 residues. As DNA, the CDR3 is TGTGCCAGCAGCCGCCCGGGACAGGGGAAGTACGAAAAACTGTTTTTT. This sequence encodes CASSRPGQGKYEKLFF.

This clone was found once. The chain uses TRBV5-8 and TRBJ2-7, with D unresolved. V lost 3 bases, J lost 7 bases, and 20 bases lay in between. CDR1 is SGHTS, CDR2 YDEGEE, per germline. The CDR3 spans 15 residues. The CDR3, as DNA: TGTGCCAGCAGCTATCCTAACGTTAACCCGAGGGAGCAGTACTTC. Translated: CASSYPNVNPREQYF.

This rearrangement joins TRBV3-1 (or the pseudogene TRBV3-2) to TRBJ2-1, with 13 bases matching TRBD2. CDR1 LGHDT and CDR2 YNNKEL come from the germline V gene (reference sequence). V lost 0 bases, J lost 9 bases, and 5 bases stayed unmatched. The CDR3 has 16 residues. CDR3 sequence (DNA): TGTGCCAGCAGCCAAGAGGTACTAGCGGGGGGGGCTGAGCAGTTCTTC. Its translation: CASSQEVLAGGAEQFF.

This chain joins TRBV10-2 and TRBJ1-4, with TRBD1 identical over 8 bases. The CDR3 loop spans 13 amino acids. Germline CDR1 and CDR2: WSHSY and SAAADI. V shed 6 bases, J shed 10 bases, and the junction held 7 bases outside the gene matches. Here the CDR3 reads CASRGPDRGKLFF. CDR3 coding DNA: TGCGCCAGCAGGGGACCCGACAGGGGAAAACTGTTTTTT.

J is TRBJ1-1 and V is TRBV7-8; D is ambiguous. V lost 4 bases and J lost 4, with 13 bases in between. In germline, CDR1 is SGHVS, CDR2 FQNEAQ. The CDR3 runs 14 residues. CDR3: CASSSQTGGTEAFF. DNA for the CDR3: TGTGCCAGCAGCTCCCAGACTGGTGGCACTGAAGCTTTCTTT.

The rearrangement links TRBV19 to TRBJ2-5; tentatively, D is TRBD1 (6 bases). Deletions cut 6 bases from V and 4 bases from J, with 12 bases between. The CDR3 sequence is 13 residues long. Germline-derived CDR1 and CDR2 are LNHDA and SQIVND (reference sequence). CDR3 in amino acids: CASRGGRGETQYF. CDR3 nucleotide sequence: TGTGCCAGTAGAGGGGGACGCGGAGAGACCCAGTACTTC.

The CDR3 bases are TGTGCCAGCAGTGACAGGGTGGATGGTGAGCAGTTCTTC. This translates into CASSDRVDGEQFF. The chain has TRBV2 and TRBJ2-1, with a tentative D call TRBD1 (5 bases). The CDR3 loop spans 13 amino acids. V was clipped by 3 bases and J by 9 bases, with 12 bases between them. Germline V gene sequence: CDR1 SNHLY, CDR2 FYNNEI.

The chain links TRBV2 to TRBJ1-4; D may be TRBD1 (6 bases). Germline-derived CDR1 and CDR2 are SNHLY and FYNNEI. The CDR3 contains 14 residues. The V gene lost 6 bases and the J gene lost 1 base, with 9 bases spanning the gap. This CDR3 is CASRRDITNEKLFF. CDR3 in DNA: TGTGCCAGCAGGAGGGACATAACTAATGAAAAACTGTTTTTT.

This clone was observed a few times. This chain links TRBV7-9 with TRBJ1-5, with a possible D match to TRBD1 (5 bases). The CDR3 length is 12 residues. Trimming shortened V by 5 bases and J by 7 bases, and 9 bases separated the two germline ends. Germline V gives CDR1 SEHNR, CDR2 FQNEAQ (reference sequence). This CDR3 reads CASSGGGQPQHF. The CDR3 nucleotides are TGTGCCAGCAGCGGGGGAGGACAGCCCCAGCATTTT.

The CDR3 protein is CASSLDLQGAVYGYTF. The DNA of the CDR3 is TGTGCCAGCAGCTTAGACTTGCAGGGGGCAGTCTATGGCTACACCTTC. V is TRBV7-2 and J is TRBJ1-2; 8 bases are a match to TRBD1. Germline-derived CDR1 and CDR2 are SGHTA and FQGNSA. V shed 1 base and J 4 bases; nucleotides not matched to a gene: 8. The CDR3 totals 16 residues.

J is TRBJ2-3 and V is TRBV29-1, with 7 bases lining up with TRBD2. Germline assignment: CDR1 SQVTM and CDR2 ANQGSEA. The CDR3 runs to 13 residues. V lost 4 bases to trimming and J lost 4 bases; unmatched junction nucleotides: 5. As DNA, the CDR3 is TGCAGCGTTGGGGACTATGGGGCAGATACGCAGTATTTT. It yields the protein CSVGDYGADTQYF.

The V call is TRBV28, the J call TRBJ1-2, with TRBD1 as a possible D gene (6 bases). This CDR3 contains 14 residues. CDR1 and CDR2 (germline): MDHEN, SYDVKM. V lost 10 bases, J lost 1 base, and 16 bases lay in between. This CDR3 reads CATAMGAVNYGYTF. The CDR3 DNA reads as TGTGCCACCGCCATGGGGGCGGTTAACTATGGCTACACCTTC.

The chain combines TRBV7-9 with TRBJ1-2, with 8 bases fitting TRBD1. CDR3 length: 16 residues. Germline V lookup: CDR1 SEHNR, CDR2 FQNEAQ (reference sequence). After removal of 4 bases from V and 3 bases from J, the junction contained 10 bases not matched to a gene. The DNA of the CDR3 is TGTGCCAGCAGCTCTCGGACAGGGATGGACCACTATGGCTACACCTTC. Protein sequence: CASSSRTGMDHYGYTF.

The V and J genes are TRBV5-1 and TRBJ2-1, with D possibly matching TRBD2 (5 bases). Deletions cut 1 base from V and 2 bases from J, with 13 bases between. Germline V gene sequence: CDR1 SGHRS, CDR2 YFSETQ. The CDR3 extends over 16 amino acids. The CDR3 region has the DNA TGCGCCAGCAGCTTGCCGTCTGACGGGGCCTACAATGAGCAGTTCTTC. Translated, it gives CASSLPSDGAYNEQFF.

The CDR3 reads CATSRDLPPTEAFF. CDR3 bases: TGTGCCACCAGCAGAGATCTACCGCCAACTGAAGCTTTCTTT. The chain has TRBV15 and TRBJ1-1, with D hard to call. The germline V gene encodes CDR1 LNHNV and CDR2 YYDKDF (reference sequence). With 0 bases removed from V and 5 bases from J, the gap between germline ends came to 10 bases. The CDR3 covers 14 residues. Supplemented by reference TRBV15 and TRBJ1-1, the full variable domain reads DAMVIQNPRYQVTQFGKPVTLSCSQTLNHNVMYWYQQKSSQAPKLLFHYYDKDFNNEADTPDNFQSRRPNTSFCFLDIRSPGLGDTAMYLCATSRDLPPTEAFFGQGTRLTVV.

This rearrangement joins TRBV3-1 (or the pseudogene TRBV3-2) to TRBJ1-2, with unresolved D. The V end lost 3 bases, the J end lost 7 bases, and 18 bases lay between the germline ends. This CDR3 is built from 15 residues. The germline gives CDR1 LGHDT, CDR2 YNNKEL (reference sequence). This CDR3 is CASSHGSGGIGGYTF. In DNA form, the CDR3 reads TGTGCCAGCAGCCACGGCAGCGGCGGAATAGGTGGCTACACCTTC.